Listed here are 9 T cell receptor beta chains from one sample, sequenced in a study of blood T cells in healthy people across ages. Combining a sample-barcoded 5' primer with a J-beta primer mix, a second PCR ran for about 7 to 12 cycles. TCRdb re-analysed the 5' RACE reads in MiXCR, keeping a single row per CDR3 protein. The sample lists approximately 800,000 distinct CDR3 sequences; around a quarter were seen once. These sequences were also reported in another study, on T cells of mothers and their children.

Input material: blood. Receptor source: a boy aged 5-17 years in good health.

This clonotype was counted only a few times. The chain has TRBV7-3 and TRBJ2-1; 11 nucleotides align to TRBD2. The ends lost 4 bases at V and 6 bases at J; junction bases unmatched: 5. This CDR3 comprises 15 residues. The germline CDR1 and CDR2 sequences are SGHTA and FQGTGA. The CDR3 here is CASSSVAGGRNEQFF. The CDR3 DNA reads TGTGCCAGCAGCTCGGTAGCGGGGGGGCGCAATGAGCAGTTCTTC.

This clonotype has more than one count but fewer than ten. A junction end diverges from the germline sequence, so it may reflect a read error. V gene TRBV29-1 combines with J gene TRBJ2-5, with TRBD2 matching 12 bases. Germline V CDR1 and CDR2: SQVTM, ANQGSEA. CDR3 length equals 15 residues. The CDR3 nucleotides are TGCAGCGTTGGCTCTAGCGGGGGGGGCCTAGAGACCCAGCACTTC. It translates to CSVGSSGGGLETQHF.

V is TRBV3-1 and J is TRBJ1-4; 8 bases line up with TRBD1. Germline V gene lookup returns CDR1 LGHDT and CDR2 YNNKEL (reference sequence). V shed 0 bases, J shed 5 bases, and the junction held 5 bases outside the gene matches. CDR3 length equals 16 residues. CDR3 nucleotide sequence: TGTGCCAGCAGCCAAGATCAGGGGGCAGGGAATGAAAAACTGTTTTTT. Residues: CASSQDQGAGNEKLFF.

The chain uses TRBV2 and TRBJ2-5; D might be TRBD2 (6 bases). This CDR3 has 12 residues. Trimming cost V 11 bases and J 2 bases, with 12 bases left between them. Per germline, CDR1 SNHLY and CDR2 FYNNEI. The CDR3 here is CAGRRSQETQYF. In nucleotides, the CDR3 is TGTGCCGGGAGGAGATCACAAGAGACCCAGTACTTC.

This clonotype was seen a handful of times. The CDR3 sequence: CSARWLGGTSSYEQYF. In nucleotides, the CDR3 is TGCAGTGCTAGATGGTTGGGGGGGACTAGCTCCTACGAGCAGTACTTC. V usage is TRBV20-1 and J usage is TRBJ2-7; 8 nucleotides match TRBD2. Germline assignment: CDR1 DFQATT and CDR2 SNEGSKA (reference sequence). The V gene end was trimmed by 2 bases and the J gene end by 0 bases; junction bases not matched to a gene: 9. The CDR3 runs 16 residues.

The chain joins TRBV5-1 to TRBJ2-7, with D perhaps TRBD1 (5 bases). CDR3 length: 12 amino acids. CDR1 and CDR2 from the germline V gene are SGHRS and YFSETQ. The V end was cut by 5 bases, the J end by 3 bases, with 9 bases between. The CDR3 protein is CASRRGNYEQYF. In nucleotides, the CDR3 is TGCGCCAGCAGAAGGGGAAACTACGAGCAGTACTTC.

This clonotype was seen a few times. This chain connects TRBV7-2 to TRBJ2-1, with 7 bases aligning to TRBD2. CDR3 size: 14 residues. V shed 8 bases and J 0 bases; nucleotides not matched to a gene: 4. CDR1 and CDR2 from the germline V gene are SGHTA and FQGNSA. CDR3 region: CASGGGFSYNEQFF. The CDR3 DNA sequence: TGTGCCAGCGGCGGGGGATTCTCCTACAATGAGCAGTTCTTC. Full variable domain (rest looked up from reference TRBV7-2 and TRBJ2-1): GAGVSQSPSNKVTEKGKDVELRCDPISGHTALYWYRQSLGQGLEFLIYFQGNSAPDKSGLPSDRFSAERTGGSVSTLTIQRTQQEDSAVYLCASGGGFSYNEQFFGPGTRLTVL.

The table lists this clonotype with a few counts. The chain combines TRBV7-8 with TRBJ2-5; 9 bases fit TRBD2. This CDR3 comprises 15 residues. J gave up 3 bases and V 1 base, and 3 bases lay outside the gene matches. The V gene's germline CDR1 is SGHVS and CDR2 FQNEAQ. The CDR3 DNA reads TGTGCCAGCAGCTTAGTGACTAGCGGTGAAGAGACCCAGTACTTC. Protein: CASSLVTSGEETQYF.

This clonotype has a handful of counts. The chain's CDR3 is CASSYINEKLFF. The CDR3 bases are TGTGCCAGCAGCTACATAAACGAAAAACTGTTTTTT. This chain uses TRBV7-9 with TRBJ1-4; D is ambiguous. V gave up 4 bases and J gave up 8 bases, with 8 bases separating them. The CDR3 runs to 12 residues. Germline CDR1 SEHNR, CDR2 FQNEAQ (reference sequence).